This TCR beta chain was retrieved from a study of early T cells in non-severe SARS-CoV-2 infection (dated by TCRdb to the early 2020s). Regarding the study in general: Because TCR sequencing relied on bulk RNA taken from unsorted whole blood, pairing of alpha and beta chains was not possible. Paper-wide results and their limitations: Matching against VDJdb was skewed toward anti-spike CD8 responses, likely underestimated virus-specific expansions, and missed private and CD4 specificities.

V loses 3 bases at its end and J loses 0 bases; junction bases beyond the gene matches: 7. The CDR3, from cysteine to phenylalanine, totals 16 residues. Only CDR3 DNA is held: 48 bases, read in frame from base 1. Sequences KGHSH (CDR1) and LQKENI (CDR2) are obtained from the germline V gene. This was a case-control study nested in a cohort of healthcare workers in London, UK, who had nasopharyngeal swab PCR tests and blood samples taken every week. Healthcare workers were recruited between 23 and 31 March 2020, during the week of the UK lockdown, and were followed weekly for up to roughly 15 weeks. Receptor libraries were prepared by 5' RACE. Instrument on record: NextSeq 500. The TCR library protocol attached unique molecular identifiers to individual cDNA molecules to correct for sequencing error and PCR bias. TCR alpha and beta chains were both sequenced, and the abundances of alpha and beta sequences in each sample were closely correlated with each other. Per the original workflow: V gene, J gene and CDR3 annotation of TCR sequences was performed with Decombinator V4. Expanded TCRs were defined as changing significantly between any two time points under a Poisson model with p below 0.0001. TCR abundances were normalised to the total number of TCRs sequenced per sample and expressed as counts per million. TRAV1-2 paired with TRAJ12, TRAJ20 or TRAJ33 defined MAIT TCRs, while TRAV10 paired with TRAJ18 defined iNKT TCRs. A search of VDJdb, accessed on 1 November 2021, was run for TCRs annotated to CMV, EBV and SARS-CoV-2, with TCRs annotated for multiple antigens excluded. TCRdb ran its own pipeline on the public reads, namely fastp trimming at Q25 and MiXCR clone calling, and kept in-frame beta chains. Under each unique CDR3 protein, matching rows form one entry showing the most common genes and DNA. The V and J calls, along with clone size, are taken from TCRdb and not from the paper's own processing. The sample contains roughly 57,000 distinct CDR3 sequences, around 13% of them found a single time. The ten largest clones add up to about 1.4% of the sample.

Concerning this clonotype: The antigen it binds to is not known. No qualities accompany the bases; no much larger clone lies one base away.

The sample consisted of whole blood. This receptor was obtained from an adult who was a healthcare worker with PCR-confirmed SARS-CoV-2 infection or an uninfected control (not recorded which). The chain uses TRBV18 and TRBJ2-7; 8 nucleotides in the junction match TRBD1. CDR3 reads: CASSPLRTGSSYEQYF. The base sequence is TGTGCCAGCTCACCCCTCCGGACAGGGAGCTCCTACGAGCAGTACTTC.